This T cell receptor (beta chain) was sequenced for a study of blood T cell repertoires in COVID-19. The overall study: Spain, Italy and the United States supplied samples that represented acute and convalescent COVID-19. T cells, B-cell-depleted T cells, or PBMCs supplied cDNA or gDNA.

Turning to this clone: Other DNA sequences in the sample encode the same CDR3.

J gave up 6 bases and V 6 bases, and 12 bases lay outside the gene matches. The CDR3 loop spans 16 amino acids. Germline V gene data show CDR1 as PRHDT and CDR2 as FYEKMQ (reference sequence). Original data processing: Reference gene primer amplification yielded estimated nucleated cell counts. The protocol was immunoSEQ multiplex PCR, while the TCRdb copy is restricted to in-frame clones and leaves out a portion. That table gives V, J and clone size, and the DNA gave D and trimming. The sample shows roughly 60,000 clones, roughly 86% of them seen only once. The TCR originated in a man in his sixties or seventies with acute or convalescent COVID-19. The sample was peripheral blood. V gene TRBV13 combines with J gene TRBJ2-7; 12 bases align to TRBD2. The CDR3 protein is CASSYRASGGATEQYF. The CDR3 DNA is TGTGCCAGCAGTTATCGGGCTAGCGGGGGGGCGACCGAGCAGTACTTC.